The 18 T cell receptor beta chains below were found in one sample sequenced in a study of T cell responses to AZD1222 COVID-19 vaccine (dated by TCRdb to 2020 to 2023). Receptor libraries were prepared by the immunoSEQ multiplex PCR assay. Sourced from immuneACCESS, this table was stored by TCRdb with only in-frame sequences that have V and J called. A share of the clones is absent; for the studies checked, an unresolved V gene accounts for under half, and the remainder has no known explanation. Present in this sample are more than 110,000 clones, roughly 93% of which were seen just once. Around 5% of the sample rests with the top ten. Sample time point, as interpreted from the label and publication: baseline before first vaccination. The sample consisted of peripheral blood, taken on day 0 of AZD1222 vaccination. These receptors originate from an adult in good health.

J is TRBJ2-1 and V is TRBV13; D not certain. Trimming took 2 bases from V and 5 from J, leaving 1 base between them. Germline CDR1 and CDR2: PRHDT and FYEKMQ (reference sequence). The CDR3 runs 11 residues. The CDR3 bases are TGTGCCAGCAGCTTAAACAATGAGCAGTTCTTC. Protein product: CASSLNNEQFF.

This chain joins TRBV7-9 and TRBJ1-2; 7 positions match TRBD1. Per germline, CDR1 SEHNR and CDR2 FQNEAQ (reference sequence). The CDR3 extends over 18 amino acids. J lost 1 base, V lost 3 bases, and 14 bases had no gene match. The CDR3 DNA reads as TGTGCCAGCAGCTTGGACTCAACAGGGGTCGGGGGTAACTATGGCTACACCTTC. Translation gives CASSLDSTGVGGNYGYTF.

Only one count was recorded for this clone. The chain recombines TRBV6-4 with TRBJ1-2; 7 bases are shared with TRBD1. From germline, CDR1 is MRHNA and CDR2 SNTAGT. Germline trimming cut 6 bases from V and 4 bases from J; bases unmatched to any gene: 5. The CDR3 length is 13 residues. This CDR3 reads CASSAQGTYGYTF. CDR3 coding DNA: TGTGCCAGCAGCGCACAGGGGACCTATGGCTACACCTTC.

The chain employs TRBV6-5 and TRBJ1-1; no reliable D call. This CDR3 comprises 13 residues. V was clipped by 0 bases and J by 4 bases, with 6 bases between them. Germline values: CDR1 MNHEY, CDR2 SVGAGI. The CDR3 is CASSYSTSTEAFF. CDR3 nucleotides: TGTGCCAGCAGTTACTCGACGTCCACTGAAGCTTTCTTT.

The CDR3, as DNA: TGTGCCAGCAGCATTCGGGCCTTCGGGACCCAGTACTTC. This gives the protein CASSIRAFGTQYF. V is TRBV12-3 or TRBV12-4 and J is TRBJ2-5; D remains unclear. Trimming pared 6 bases from V and 7 bases from J, leaving 15 bases between. The CDR3 extends over 13 amino acids.

This chain links TRBV27 with TRBJ1-4; D gene unclear. Germline assignment: CDR1 MNHEY and CDR2 SMNVEV (reference sequence). The CDR3 length is 11 residues. V was clipped by 4 bases and J by 4 bases, with 1 base between them. CDR3 nucleotides: TGTGCCAGCAGTTATAATGAAAAACTGTTTTTT. Translated, it gives CASSYNEKLFF.

The chain employs TRBV11-2 and TRBJ2-7; D call uncertain. There are 15 residues in the CDR3. Germline values: CDR1 SGHAT, CDR2 FQNNGV. V lost 0 bases to trimming and J lost 3 bases, with 12 bases between them. The CDR3, as DNA: TGTGCCAGCAGCTTAGATGAACTTCCTTACTACGAGCAGTACTTC. Its protein is CASSLDELPYYEQYF.

The chain has TRBV5-1 and TRBJ1-1, with no clear D. The CDR3 is made up of 14 amino acids. With 1 base removed from V and 5 bases from J, the gap between germline ends came to 12 bases. The germline gives CDR1 SGHRS, CDR2 YFSETQ. CDR3 residues: CASSLLSRRTEAFF. The CDR3 DNA sequence: TGCGCCAGCAGCTTGCTCAGTCGTCGGACTGAAGCTTTCTTT.

V usage is TRBV9 and J usage is TRBJ1-1, with D maybe TRBD1 (5 bases). CDR1 SGDLS and CDR2 YYNGEE come from the germline V gene. Trimming stripped 0 bases from V and 8 bases from J, with 11 bases between. CDR3 length: 13 residues. In DNA form, the CDR3 reads TGTGCCAGCAGCGTAGATCAGGGCCGCGAAGCTTTCTTT. Protein: CASSVDQGREAFF.

The V gene is TRBV7-2, the J gene TRBJ1-2; maybe TRBD1 (5 bases). Trimming removed 4 bases from V and 2 bases from J, with 11 bases in between. Per the germline V gene, CDR1 is SGHTA and CDR2 is FQGNSA. The CDR3 covers 14 residues. The CDR3 loop reads CASSSGTVNYGYTF. CDR3 DNA: TGTGCCAGCAGCTCCGGGACGGTAAACTATGGCTACACCTTC.

As concerns this clone: Germline is not matched at one junction end, which may reflect a read error. The chain carries TRBV30 and TRBJ1-5, with 7 nucleotides matching TRBD1. This CDR3 has 15 residues. CDR1 is GTSNPN and CDR2 is SVGIG in the germline V gene (reference sequence). CDR3 loop: CAWGVGTVSNQPQHF. CDR3 in DNA: TGTGCCTGGGGTGTAGGGACAGTTAGCAATCAGCCCCAGCATTTT.

CDR3 in amino acids: CASSPQQNTEAFF. The CDR3 DNA reads TGTGCCAGCTCACCCCAACAGAACACTGAAGCTTTCTTT. The V and J genes are TRBV18 and TRBJ1-1; D not resolved. In germline, CDR1 is KGHSH, CDR2 LQKENI. The CDR3 extends over 13 amino acids. The ends were cut back, 3 bases at V and 1 base at J, with 6 bases in the middle. Together with reference TRBV18 and TRBJ1-1, the CDR3 gives the full variable domain: NAGVMQNPRHLVRRRGQEARLRCSPMKGHSHVYWYRQLPEEGLKFMVYLQKENIIDESGMPKERFSAEFPKEGPSILRIQQVVRGDSAAYFCASSPQQNTEAFFGQGTRLTVV.

The chain has TRBV6-4 and TRBJ2-1; TRBD2 is a possible D gene (5 bases). The CDR3 spans 13 residues. Germline V gene lookup returns CDR1 MRHNA and CDR2 SNTAGT. Trimming removed 0 bases from V and 9 bases from J, with 9 bases in between. Written as DNA, the CDR3 is TGTGCCAGCAGTGACTCACCTAGCAGTGAGCAGTTCTTC. Its protein product is CASSDSPSSEQFF.

The chain carries TRBV2 and TRBJ2-5; unclear D gene. CDR1 and CDR2 from the germline V gene are SNHLY and FYNNEI. Deletions cut 3 bases from V and 1 base from J, with 6 bases between. CDR3 length: 13 residues. DNA for the CDR3: TGTGCCAGCAGTGATGAGAGCCAAGAGACCCAGTACTTC. It is translated as CASSDESQETQYF.

The chain links TRBV11-1 to TRBJ2-2; 14 nucleotides line up with TRBD2. CDR3 length: 16 amino acids. J gave up 5 bases and V 5 bases, and 4 bases lay outside the gene matches. Germline values: CDR1 SGHAT, CDR2 FQDESV (reference sequence). In DNA, the CDR3 is TGTGCCAGCAGCCACCGACTAGCGGGAGGGACCGGGGAGCTGTTTTTT. Translation: CASSHRLAGGTGELFF.

The CDR3 spells CASSFRETHQPQHF. Written as DNA, the CDR3 is TGTGCCAGCAGTTTCAGGGAAACGCATCAGCCCCAGCATTTT. V usage is TRBV28 and J usage is TRBJ1-5, with D perhaps matching TRBD1 (5 bases). Germline lookup yields CDR1 MDHEN and CDR2 SYDVKM. The CDR3 spans 14 residues. Trimming took 3 bases from V and 5 from J, leaving 11 bases between them.

This chain connects TRBV6-4 to TRBJ1-2; D is unresolved. The ends were cut back, 6 bases at V and 0 bases at J, with 17 bases in the middle. CDR1 MRHNA and CDR2 SNTAGT come from the germline V gene. The CDR3 is made up of 16 amino acids. CDR3 loop: CASRPGRSPSNYGYTF. The DNA for the CDR3 is TGTGCCAGCAGACCCGGACGGAGCCCCTCTAACTATGGCTACACCTTC.

The V call is TRBV5-4, the J call TRBJ1-2; TRBD1 might be the D (5 bases). The CDR3 sequence is 15 residues long. Deletions cut 3 bases from V and 3 bases from J, with 15 bases between. Germline CDR1 and CDR2: SGHNT and YYREEE (reference sequence). CDR3 residues: CASSYTGLAHYGYTF. The CDR3 bases are TGTGCCAGCAGCTATACAGGTTTGGCCCACTATGGCTACACCTTC.